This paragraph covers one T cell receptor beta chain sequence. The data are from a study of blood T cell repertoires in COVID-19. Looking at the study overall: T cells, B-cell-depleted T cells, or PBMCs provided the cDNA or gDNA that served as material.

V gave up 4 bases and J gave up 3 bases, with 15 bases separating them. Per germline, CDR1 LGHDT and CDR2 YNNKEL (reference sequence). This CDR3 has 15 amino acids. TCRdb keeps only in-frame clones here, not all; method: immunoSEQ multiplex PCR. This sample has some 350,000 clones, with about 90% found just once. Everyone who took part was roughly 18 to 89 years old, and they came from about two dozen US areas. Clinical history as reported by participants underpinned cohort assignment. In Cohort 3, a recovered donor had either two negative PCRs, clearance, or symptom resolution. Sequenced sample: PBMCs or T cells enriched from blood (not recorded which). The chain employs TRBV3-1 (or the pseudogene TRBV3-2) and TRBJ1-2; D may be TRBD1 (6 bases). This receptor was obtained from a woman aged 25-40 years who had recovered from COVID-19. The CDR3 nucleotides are TGTGCCAGCAGCCGAACAGGGACGAGGTACTATGGCTACACCTTC. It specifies CASSRTGTRYYGYTF.